This passage covers 20 T cell receptor beta chains from one sample sequenced in a study of molecular identifiers for immune sequencing clone quantification. Each CDR3 protein gets one entry after TCRdb re-called the PCR reads with MiXCR. The repertoire consists of some 100,000 distinct CDR3 sequences, with 35% to 40% occurring once and the leading ten covering around 3.8%. The specimen sequenced was naive CD8+ T cells from blood, with Jurkat cell RNA spiked in. The sample's subset: FACS-sorted CD8+CD4-CCR7+CD45RA+ naive T cells. The receptor set was obtained from a human donor in good health. Some libraries in this study had Jurkat cell RNA spiked in.

With regard to this clonotype: A much larger clone lies one base from this, so it may be a read error. V is TRBV10-3 and J is TRBJ2-7; D uncertain. There are 16 residues in the CDR3. The germline V gene has CDR1 ENHRY and CDR2 SYGVKD. V lost 0 bases and J lost 3, with 15 bases in between. CDR3 residues: CAISESVETLYYEQYF. The CDR3 DNA sequence: TGTGCCATCAGTGAGTCGGTGGAGACCCTTTACTACGAGCAGTACTTC.

The chain uses TRBV25-1 and TRBJ2-4, with D uncertain. Germline CDR1 reads MGHDK; CDR2 reads SYGVNS. V was shortened by 6 bases and J by 0 bases, with 9 bases between the two germline ends. The CDR3 is 14 amino acids. CDR3: CASSDGGAKNIQYF. DNA of the CDR3: TGTGCCAGCAGCGACGGCGGAGCCAAAAACATTCAGTACTTC.

Note on this clonotype: This CDR3 fails to terminate in the conserved phenylalanine or tryptophan, so it likely reflects a read error. This rearrangement joins TRBV24-1 to TRBJ2-7; unclear D gene. The length of the CDR3 is 15 residues. Germline V CDR1 and CDR2: KGHDR, SFDVKD. Trimming left V 9 bases short and J 2 bases short, with 19 bases between. CDR3 loop: CATGLFGPRTYEQYI. The DNA for the CDR3 is TGTGCCACCGGTCTTTTCGGACCGAGAACCTACGAGCAGTACATC.

Remarks on this clonotype: A much larger clone is a single base away; this may be a read error. This chain uses TRBV2 with TRBJ2-6, with D tentatively TRBD1 (5 bases). In germline, CDR1 is SNHLY, CDR2 FYNNEI. CDR3 length equals 15 residues. The CDR3, as DNA: TGTGCCAGCAGTGCGACCGGCTCTGGGGCCACCGTCCTGACTTTC. It specifies CASSATGSGATVLTF.

The rearrangement links TRBV28 to TRBJ1-1, with a possible D match to TRBD1 (5 bases). V gave up 1 base and J gave up 4 bases, with 10 bases separating them. CDR1 and CDR2 from the germline V gene are MDHEN and SYDVKM. CDR3 length: 14 residues. CDR3 in DNA: TGTGCCAGCAGTTTATATCTCAGGGCCACTGAAGCTTTCTTT. Its translation is CASSLYLRATEAFF.

With respect to this clonotype: Here the CDR3 omits its conserved ending phenylalanine or tryptophan, so a read error is the likely source. The rearrangement uses TRBV10-3 and TRBJ2-3; a possible D gene is TRBD2 (5 bases). This CDR3 contains 14 residues. Germline values: CDR1 ENHRY, CDR2 SYGVKD. V lost 3 bases and J lost 8, with 15 bases in between. CDR3 DNA sequence: TGTGCCATCAGTGACGGGAAAGGTCCAGCTACGCAGTATATT. Its protein is CAISDGKGPATQYI.

This clonotype was seen more than once but under ten times. This chain connects TRBV7-9 to TRBJ1-2, with 10 nucleotides matching TRBD1. This CDR3 is 14 amino acids long. Trimming removed 4 bases from V and 3 bases from J; junction bases left unmatched: 2. Germline CDR1 and CDR2: SEHNR and FQNEAQ (reference sequence). CDR3 sequence reads: CASSSGTGDYGYTF. CDR3 bases: TGTGCCAGCAGCTCCGGGACAGGGGACTATGGCTACACCTTC.

The chain has TRBV11-2 and TRBJ2-3, with 15 bases lining up with TRBD2. Germline V gene lookup returns CDR1 SGHAT and CDR2 FQNNGV. The CDR3 is made up of 18 amino acids. V lost 5 bases, J lost 1 base, and 7 bases stayed unmatched. Written as DNA, the CDR3 is TGTGCCAGCAGCCCGGGACTAGCGGGAGGTTTCGGCACAGATACGCAGTATTTT. Protein: CASSPGLAGGFGTDTQYF.

The V call is TRBV28, the J call TRBJ2-1; the D is unclear. The germline CDR1 and CDR2 sequences are MDHEN and SYDVKM. The CDR3 contains 12 residues. V was pared by 1 base and J by 13 bases, with 11 bases between. CDR3 sequence reads: CASSLSLVKQFF. In nucleotides, the CDR3 is TGTGCCAGCAGTTTATCCTTGGTTAAACAGTTCTTC.

The chain uses TRBV28 and TRBJ1-3; D not resolved. Deletions cut 3 bases from V and 0 bases from J, with 6 bases between. Germline CDR1 and CDR2: MDHEN and SYDVKM. This CDR3 is built from 14 residues. The CDR3 loop reads CASSLGSSGNTIYF. CDR3 DNA sequence: TGTGCCAGCAGTTTGGGGAGCTCTGGAAACACCATATATTTT.

This clonotype was observed at least ten times. In DNA, the CDR3 is TGTGCCACCTCGGACGGATATAGCAATCAGCCCCAGCATTTT. This translates into CATSDGYSNQPQHF. The rearrangement joins TRBV28 to TRBJ1-5, with D uncertain. This CDR3 contains 14 residues. The V gene lost 10 bases and the J gene lost 0 bases, with 13 bases spanning the gap. Looked up from germline, CDR1 is MDHEN and CDR2 is SYDVKM.

A note on this clonotype: A much larger clonotype is one base distant, so this may be a read error. This chain connects TRBV5-3 to TRBJ2-3, with D possibly TRBD1 on 5 matching bases. TRBV5-3 is designated an ORF whose function remains uncertain. The CDR3 sequence is 16 residues long. CDR3 nucleotides: TGTGCCAGCAGCTTGGTTGGGGCTAGGGGCACAGATACGCAGTATTTT. It yields the protein CASSLVGARGTDTQYF.

This clonotype was seen only a few times. The V gene is TRBV7-2, the J gene TRBJ2-1, with D possibly TRBD2 on 6 matching bases. The CDR3 has 19 residues. Germline V gives CDR1 SGHTA, CDR2 FQGNSA. Trimming shortened V by 2 bases and J by 4 bases, and 24 bases separated the two germline ends. For the CDR3, the DNA is TGTGCCAGCAGCTTAAACGCCGACTATCGGGCTAGCGATTACAATGAGCAGTTCTTC. It yields the protein CASSLNADYRASDYNEQFF.

The chain is built from TRBV20-1 and TRBJ2-7; D is perhaps TRBD2 (7 bases). The V gene's germline CDR1 is DFQATT and CDR2 SNEGSKA (reference sequence). The V gene lost 6 bases and the J gene lost 2 bases, with 14 bases spanning the gap. CDR3 length: 13 residues. The CDR3 sequence is CSAGGDKAYEQYF. The CDR3 DNA is TGCAGTGCGGGGGGGGACAAAGCCTACGAGCAGTACTTC.

Turning to this clonotype: This may arise from a read error, as a much more abundant clone is one base away. Here the CDR3 omits its conserved ending phenylalanine or tryptophan, so a read error is the likely source. The chain combines TRBV6-2 or TRBV6-3 with TRBJ2-1, with D possibly being TRBD2 (5 bases). The CDR3 sequence is 15 residues long. With 5 bases removed from V and 2 bases from J, the gap between germline ends came to 13 bases. Germline V lookup: CDR1 MNHEY, CDR2 SVGEGT. The CDR3 DNA reads TGTGCCAGCAGTCCCACTAGGGCCCCCTACAATGAGCAGTTCATC. This translates into CASSPTRAPYNEQFI.

The chain joins TRBV7-8 to TRBJ2-2; D is uncertain. The CDR3 is 14 amino acids. The V end was cut by 3 bases, the J end by 5 bases, with 10 bases between. Germline CDR1 reads SGHVS; CDR2 reads FQNEAQ. The CDR3 reads CASSFAFATGELFF. The CDR3 DNA follows: TGTGCCAGCAGCTTTGCCTTTGCTACCGGGGAGCTGTTTTTT.

This clonotype was counted only a few times. The rearrangement uses TRBV9 and TRBJ2-7, with D perhaps matching TRBD1 or TRBD2 (6 bases each). This CDR3 is built from 14 residues. Looked up from germline, CDR1 is SGDLS and CDR2 is YYNGEE. V was pared by 0 bases and J by 2 bases, with 9 bases between. This chain's CDR3 is CASSVAGAPYEQYF. DNA of the CDR3: TGTGCCAGCAGCGTAGCGGGGGCCCCCTACGAGCAGTACTTC.

On this clonotype itself: A clone one base away is much larger, so this may be a read error. The J gene is TRBJ2-7, the V gene TRBV7-8, with 8 bases matching TRBD1. Germline lookup yields CDR1 SGHVS and CDR2 FQNEAQ. The CDR3 runs 13 residues. Trimming removed 7 bases from V and 4 bases from J; junction bases left unmatched: 6. The CDR3 sequence is CASNLNRGYEQYF. Written as DNA, the CDR3 is TGTGCCAGCAACCTTAACAGGGGGTACGAGCAGTACTTC.

This clonotype has a count of ten or more. The rearrangement joins TRBV7-8 to TRBJ2-3, with D maybe TRBD2 (5 bases). The length of the CDR3 is 12 residues. Germline lookup yields CDR1 SGHVS and CDR2 FQNEAQ. Trimming pared 5 bases from V and 10 bases from J, leaving 13 bases between. The CDR3 loop reads CASSPGLVAQYF. Here the CDR3 DNA reads TGTGCCAGCAGCCCCGGACTGGTTGCGCAGTATTTT.

This clonotype was observed at least ten times. The chain links TRBV29-1 to TRBJ2-6; D is ambiguous. Germline values: CDR1 SQVTM, CDR2 ANQGSEA. The CDR3 consists of 13 residues. Trimming cost V 4 bases and J 1 base, with 5 bases left between them. CDR3 bases: TGCAGCGTTGTAGGATCTGGGGCCAACGTCCTGACTTTC. This sequence encodes CSVVGSGANVLTF.